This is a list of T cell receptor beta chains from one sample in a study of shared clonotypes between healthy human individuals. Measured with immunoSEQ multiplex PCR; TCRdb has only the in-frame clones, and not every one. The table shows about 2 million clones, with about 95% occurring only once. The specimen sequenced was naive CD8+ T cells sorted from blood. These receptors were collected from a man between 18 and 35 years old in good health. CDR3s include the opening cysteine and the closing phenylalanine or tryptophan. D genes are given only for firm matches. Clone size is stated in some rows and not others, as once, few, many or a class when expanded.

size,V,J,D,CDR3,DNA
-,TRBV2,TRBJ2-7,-,CASRQSAGLGYEQYF,TGTGCCAGCAGACAGAGCGCCGGACTCGGGTACGAGCAGTACTTC
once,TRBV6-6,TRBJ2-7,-,CASSGPTYEQYF,TGTGCCAGCAGCGGCCCTACCTACGAGCAGTACTTC
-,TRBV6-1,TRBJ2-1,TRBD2,CASVAGRHLSEQFF,TGTGCCAGCGTCGCCGGGAGGCATCTTAGTGAGCAGTTCTTC
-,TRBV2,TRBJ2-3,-,CASREDSVSTDTQYF,TGTGCCAGCAGGGAGGACAGTGTTAGCACAGATACGCAGTATTTT
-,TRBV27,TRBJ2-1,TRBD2,CASSLFASGINNEQFF,TGTGCCAGCAGTTTATTTGCTAGCGGGATCAACAATGAGCAGTTCTTC
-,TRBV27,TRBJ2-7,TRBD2,CASGGGYEQYF,TGTGCCAGCGGGGGGGGCTACGAGCAGTACTTC
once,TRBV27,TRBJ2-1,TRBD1,CASSLRGQGTPYNEQFF,TGTGCCAGCAGTTTAAGGGGACAGGGGACCCCCTACAATGAGCAGTTCTTC
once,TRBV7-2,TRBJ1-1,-,CASSSQQVDTEAFF,TGTGCCAGCAGCTCCCAGCAGGTGGACACTGAAGCTTTCTTT
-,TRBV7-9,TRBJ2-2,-,CASSLPTGGRAGELFF,TGTGCCAGCAGCTTGCCCACCGGGGGGCGGGCCGGGGAGCTGTTTTTT
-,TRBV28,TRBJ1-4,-,CASSSYAGDVNEKLFF,TGTGCCAGCAGTTCTTACGCAGGGGATGTTAATGAAAAACTGTTTTTT
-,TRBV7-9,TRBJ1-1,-,CASSLVGAPNTEAFF,TGTGCCAGCAGCTTAGTAGGGGCCCCTAACACTGAAGCTTTCTTT
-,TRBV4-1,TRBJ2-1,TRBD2,CASSPIAGGLGNEQFF,TGCGCCAGCAGCCCAATAGCGGGGGGGCTAGGCAATGAGCAGTTCTTC
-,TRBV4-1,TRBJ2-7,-,CASSQDPGLDEQYF,TGCGCCAGCAGCCAAGACCCGGGCCTGGACGAGCAGTACTTC
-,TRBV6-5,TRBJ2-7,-,CASSYTTGPSEQYF,TGTGCCAGCAGTTACACCACAGGGCCATCCGAGCAGTACTTC
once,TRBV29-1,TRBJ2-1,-,CSVPGESSNEQFF,TGCAGCGTCCCCGGTGAGAGCTCCAATGAGCAGTTCTTC